Each of the 30 T cell receptor beta chains below was sequenced from the same sample in a study of T cell responses to AZD1222 COVID-19 vaccine. Profiled with immunoSEQ multiplex PCR; TCRdb holds only in-frame clones, not every one. The data show about 140,000 clones, 75% to 90% seen once. The sample in question was peripheral blood, obtained on day 0 of AZD1222 vaccination. The receptor set was obtained from an adult in good health.

The chain links TRBV19 to TRBJ2-5; tentatively, D is TRBD1 or TRBD2 (6 bases each). The germline V gene encodes CDR1 LNHDA and CDR2 SQIVND (reference sequence). V shed 2 bases and J shed 1 base, with 14 bases lying between them. The CDR3 sequence is 16 residues long. The CDR3 DNA follows: TGTGCCAGTAGTATAAGGTTTGGGGGGCCCCAAGAGACCCAGTACTTC. It is translated as CASSIRFGGPQETQYF.

This chain joins TRBV2 and TRBJ2-3; no firm D call. Between the trimmed V and J ends, which lost 2 bases and 5 bases, there was a span of 5 bases. The CDR3 is made up of 12 amino acids. The germline V gene has CDR1 SNHLY and CDR2 FYNNEI. Written as DNA, the CDR3 is TGTGCCAGCAGTGAACTGGGAGATACGCAGTATTTT. This encodes CASSELGDTQYF.

J is TRBJ2-7 and V is TRBV5-6; unclear D gene. The CDR3 contains 14 residues. The V and J ends lost 2 bases and 1 base respectively, with 10 bases between them. Germline V lookup: CDR1 SGHDT, CDR2 YYEEEE. The CDR3 spells CASSFLPKSYEQYF. The CDR3 region has the DNA TGTGCCAGCAGCTTTCTCCCCAAGTCCTACGAGCAGTACTTC.

The V and J genes are TRBV14 and TRBJ2-5, with D unclear. V gave up 0 bases and J gave up 2 bases, with 13 bases separating them. The CDR3 is 16 amino acids. Germline V lookup: CDR1 SGHDN, CDR2 FVKESK. CDR3 in DNA: TGTGCCAGCAGCCAAGATAGGCCCAGGCAGCAAGAGACCCAGTACTTC. Its translation is CASSQDRPRQQETQYF.

The CDR3 region is CASSRVFMNTEAFF. CDR3 DNA: TGTGCCAGTAGCCGAGTCTTCATGAACACTGAAGCTTTCTTT. The V call is TRBV19, the J call TRBJ1-1; D gene uncertain. Germline V gene lookup returns CDR1 LNHDA and CDR2 SQIVND (reference sequence). Trimming cost V 6 bases and J 0 bases, with 11 bases left between them. The CDR3 is 14 residues long.

The V call is TRBV20-1, the J call TRBJ2-7; D gene uncertain. The CDR3 spans 11 residues. The ends were cut back, 0 bases at V and 10 bases at J, with 10 bases in the middle. Germline V gene sequence: CDR1 DFQATT, CDR2 SNEGSKA (reference sequence). CDR3: CSARDDRKQYF. DNA of the CDR3: TGCAGTGCTAGAGATGATAGGAAACAGTACTTC.

The chain combines TRBV6-2 or TRBV6-3 with TRBJ2-5, with a weak D call TRBD1 (5 bases). Germline V gene data show CDR1 as MNHEY and CDR2 as SVGEGT. Trimming stripped 4 bases from V and 5 bases from J, with 14 bases between. This CDR3 contains 14 residues. CDR3 amino acids: CASSFTGRTETQYF. Written as DNA, the CDR3 is TGTGCCAGCAGTTTCACAGGACGCACGGAGACCCAGTACTTC.

The V call is TRBV7-2, the J call TRBJ2-1; D is uncertain. V lost 1 base to trimming and J lost 7 bases, with 14 bases between them. The CDR3 has 15 amino acids. Germline V gene data show CDR1 as SGHTA and CDR2 as FQGNSA. The CDR3 protein is CASSLVFVGRNEQFF. In DNA form, the CDR3 reads TGTGCCAGCAGCTTAGTGTTTGTGGGAAGGAATGAGCAGTTCTTC.

The J gene is TRBJ2-1, the V gene TRBV6-5; 8 nucleotides agree with TRBD1. From germline, CDR1 is MNHEY and CDR2 SVGAGI. J gave up 11 bases and V 10 bases, and 13 bases lay outside the gene matches. The CDR3 is 13 amino acids. CDR3 sequence reads: CATDPPDRAQQFF. CDR3 nucleotide sequence: TGTGCCACCGATCCCCCGGACAGGGCGCAGCAGTTCTTC.

The chain recombines TRBV15 with TRBJ2-1; tentatively, D is TRBD1 (6 bases). This CDR3 comprises 15 residues. CDR1 is LNHNV, CDR2 YYDKDF, per germline (reference sequence). Trimming shortened V by 1 base and J by 2 bases, and 9 bases separated the two germline ends. The CDR3 bases are TGTGCCACCAGCAGAGTCGAGGGGGCCTACAATGAGCAGTTCTTC. Translation gives CATSRVEGAYNEQFF.

The chain carries TRBV20-1 and TRBJ2-5; D perhaps matches TRBD2 (5 bases). The V and J ends lost 6 bases and 5 bases respectively, with 10 bases between them. Germline loops: CDR1 DFQATT, CDR2 SNEGSKA (reference sequence). There are 11 residues in the CDR3. This CDR3 is CSAAERETQYF. CDR3 nucleotides: TGCAGTGCAGCGGAGCGGGAGACCCAGTACTTC.

V is TRBV6-5 and J is TRBJ1-2; no firm D call. V lost 4 bases, J lost 8 bases, and 17 bases lay in between. The CDR3 has 14 residues. The germline gives CDR1 MNHEY, CDR2 SVGAGI. In DNA form, the CDR3 reads TGTGCCAGCAGTTGGGCAGGAGGTGGAGGGGGCTACACCTTC. It codes for CASSWAGGGGGYTF.

The chain recombines TRBV5-1 with TRBJ2-7, with D possibly being TRBD2 (6 bases). The V end lost 4 bases, the J end lost 3 bases, and 14 bases lay between the germline ends. Germline CDR1 is SGHRS and CDR2 is YFSETQ. CDR3 length: 14 amino acids. The CDR3 sequence is CASSTGTHNYEQYF. The CDR3 DNA reads as TGCGCCAGCAGCACGGGGACTCACAACTACGAGCAGTACTTC. Full variable domain (missing parts from reference TRBV5-1 and TRBJ2-7): KAGVTQTPRYLIKTRGQQVTLSCSPISGHRSVSWYQQTPGQGLQFLFEYFSETQRNKGNFPGRFSGRQFSNSRSEMNVSTLELGDSALYLCASSTGTHNYEQYFGPGTRLTVT.

The rearrangement uses TRBV30 and TRBJ1-4; TRBD1 is a possible D gene (5 bases). Trimming left V 1 base short and J 10 bases short, with 16 bases between. Germline V lookup: CDR1 GTSNPN, CDR2 SVGIG (reference sequence). CDR3 size: 14 residues. This CDR3 reads CAWSDEGRGRKLFF. CDR3 nucleotide sequence: TGTGCCTGGAGTGACGAGGGTAGGGGCAGAAAACTGTTTTTT.

This rearrangement joins TRBV30 to TRBJ1-2; 7 bases fit TRBD1. V was clipped by 2 bases and J by 6 bases; unmatched bases: 9. Germline lookup yields CDR1 GTSNPN and CDR2 SVGIG (reference sequence). This CDR3 has 14 residues. The CDR3 sequence: CAWSTIRGGHGYTF. The DNA for the CDR3 is TGTGCCTGGAGTACGATAAGAGGGGGCCATGGCTACACCTTC.

This chain connects TRBV28 to TRBJ2-6, with a tentative D call TRBD2 (5 bases). The length of the CDR3 is 15 residues. Trimming took 6 bases from V and 1 from J, leaving 10 bases between them. CDR1 and CDR2 (germline): MDHEN, SYDVKM. CDR3 sequence: CASRLGISGANVLTF. The CDR3 coding sequence is TGTGCCAGCAGACTAGGGATTTCTGGGGCCAACGTCCTGACTTTC.

This chain uses TRBV4-2 with TRBJ1-3, with TRBD1 matching over 9 bases. The germline V gene has CDR1 LGHNA and CDR2 YNFKEQ. V trimming: 5 bases; J trimming: 2 bases; junction bases outside the gene matches: 4. The CDR3 has 15 residues. The CDR3 protein is CASSSGQGTGNTIYF. The CDR3 region has the DNA TGTGCCAGCAGCTCCGGACAGGGGACTGGAAACACCATATATTTT.

The rearrangement uses TRBV2 and TRBJ1-1; no definite D call. Trimming left V 6 bases short and J 5 bases short, with 10 bases between. CDR3 length: 12 amino acids. Germline CDR1 reads SNHLY; CDR2 reads FYNNEI. The CDR3 DNA is TGTGCCAGCAGACGGGGTGGGACTGAAGCTTTCTTT. It yields the protein CASRRGGTEAFF.

The genes are TRBV3-1 (or the pseudogene TRBV3-2) and TRBJ1-4; no reliable D call. CDR1 LGHDT and CDR2 YNNKEL come from the germline V gene (reference sequence). Between the trimmed V and J ends, which lost 2 bases and 3 bases, there was a span of 16 bases. This CDR3 spans 17 amino acids. CDR3 protein: CASSQFGVGRSNEKLFF. The CDR3 DNA follows: TGTGCCAGCAGCCAATTTGGGGTGGGGAGATCTAATGAAAAACTGTTTTTT.

V and J are TRBV10-1 and TRBJ1-2; no firm D call. The V end was cut by 2 bases, the J end by 7 bases, with 5 bases between. This CDR3 contains 11 residues. Looked up from germline, CDR1 is WNHNN and CDR2 is SYGVQD (reference sequence). This chain's CDR3 is CASSESGGYTF. As DNA, the CDR3 is TGCGCCAGCAGTGAGAGTGGTGGCTACACCTTC.

The chain couples TRBV2 to TRBJ1-3; a possible D gene is TRBD1 (5 bases). Germline CDR1 SNHLY, CDR2 FYNNEI. Trimming pared 7 bases from V and 0 bases from J, leaving 16 bases between. The CDR3 totals 16 residues. The CDR3 reads CASTKGVPSSGNTIYF. CDR3 nucleotides: TGTGCCAGCACAAAAGGGGTCCCGAGCTCTGGAAACACCATATATTTT. Full variable domain (remainder filled in from reference TRBV2 and TRBJ1-3): EPEVTQTPSHQVTQMGQEVILRCVPISNHLYFYWYRQILGQKVEFLVSFYNNEISEKSEIFDDQFSVERPDGSNFTLKIRSTKLEDSAMYFCASTKGVPSSGNTIYFGEGSWLTVV.

The rearrangement uses TRBV6-5 and TRBJ2-5; no clear D. CDR3 length equals 10 residues. The V and J ends lost 8 bases and 5 bases respectively, with 6 bases between them. Germline V gene sequence: CDR1 MNHEY, CDR2 SVGAGI. CDR3 in amino acids: CASRLETQYF. The CDR3 DNA reads as TGTGCCAGCCGACTTGAGACCCAGTACTTC.

This clone was counted once. This chain uses TRBV4-1 with TRBJ2-1; 10 nucleotides line up with TRBD2. The CDR3 is 16 residues long. Germline-derived CDR1 and CDR2 are MGHRA and YSYEKL. CDR3 nucleotide sequence: TGCGCAACCAATGTTCTACAGCGGGGGGGCCCCAATGAGCAGTTCTTC. Protein: CATNVLQRGGPNEQFF.

V gene TRBV5-5 combines with J gene TRBJ1-6, with 8 bases identical to TRBD1. The CDR3 length is 15 residues. V lost 4 bases and J lost 7; bases outside the gene matches: 7. Germline CDR1 reads SGHKS; CDR2 reads YYEKEE (reference sequence). The CDR3 region is CASSVRTGRNSPLHF. As DNA, the CDR3 is TGTGCCAGCAGCGTGAGGACAGGGCGAAATTCACCCCTCCACTTT.

V and J are TRBV6-5 and TRBJ2-1; D unresolved. CDR1 is MNHEY, CDR2 SVGAGI, per germline. This CDR3 region has 15 residues. Trimming pared 6 bases from V and 4 bases from J, leaving 16 bases between. Written as DNA, the CDR3 is TGTGCCAGCAGACCCTATGACTTGGAGTACAATGAGCAGTTCTTC. It specifies CASRPYDLEYNEQFF.

The chain carries TRBV9 and TRBJ2-1; D is ambiguous. Trimming removed 2 bases from V and 5 bases from J, with 8 bases in between. Germline-derived CDR1 and CDR2 are SGDLS and YYNGEE. This CDR3 is built from 13 residues. The CDR3 reads CASSVQINNEQFF. The CDR3 DNA follows: TGTGCCAGCAGCGTCCAAATTAACAATGAGCAGTTCTTC. Supplemented by reference TRBV9 and TRBJ2-1, the full variable domain reads DSGVTQTPKHLITATGQRVTLRCSPRSGDLSVYWYQQSLDQGLQFLIQYYNGEERAKGNILERFSAQQFPDLHSELNLSSLELGDSALYFCASSVQINNEQFFGPGTRLTVL.

J is TRBJ1-4 and V is TRBV7-8, with D unclear. The V end lost 6 bases, the J end lost 3 bases, and 14 bases lay between the germline ends. The CDR3 totals 15 residues. In germline, CDR1 is SGHVS, CDR2 FQNEAQ. CDR3 in DNA: TGTGCCAGCAGTTCTAAGCGGCTAGCTAATGAAAAACTGTTTTTT. This encodes CASSSKRLANEKLFF.

The CDR3 nucleotides are TGTGCCAGCAGTTTATGGGGGGATGCCACTGAAGCTTTCTTT. Residues: CASSLWGDATEAFF. J is TRBJ1-1 and V is TRBV27; D is perhaps TRBD1 (5 bases). The ends were cut back, 1 base at V and 4 bases at J, with 10 bases in the middle. The germline V gene has CDR1 MNHEY and CDR2 SMNVEV (reference sequence). The CDR3 covers 14 residues.

The V call is TRBV12-3 or TRBV12-4, the J call TRBJ1-1; D remains ambiguous. V was cut by 4 bases and J by 1 base, with 7 bases left in between. This CDR3 has 13 amino acids. The CDR3 sequence is CASSWGKNTEAFF. CDR3 sequence (DNA): TGTGCCAGCAGTTGGGGAAAGAACACTGAAGCTTTCTTT.

The V gene is TRBV3-1 (or the pseudogene TRBV3-2), the J gene TRBJ2-7; TRBD1 agrees at 10 bases. Germline V gives CDR1 LGHDT, CDR2 YNNKEL (reference sequence). The V segment lost 2 bases and the J segment 7 bases; nucleotides outside the gene matches: 8. This CDR3 is built from 15 residues. CDR3 region: CASSQPGTGAYEQYF. The CDR3 bases are TGTGCCAGCAGCCAACCAGGGACAGGGGCTTATGAGCAGTACTTC.